These 11 T cell receptor beta chains originate from one sample sequenced in a study of T cell responses to AZD1222 COVID-19 vaccine. Assay used: immunoSEQ multiplex PCR; TCRdb lists only in-frame clones, some missing. This table holds 150,000 to 200,000 clones, roughly 92% found once. The sequenced sample was peripheral blood, obtained 28 days after the second AZD1222 dose. These receptors were collected from an adult who received the AZD1222 COVID-19 vaccine.

The gene calls are TRBV15 and TRBJ1-3; unclear D gene. Trimming took off 0 bases at V and 8 bases at J, with 11 bases between the two ends. The CDR3 is 14 residues long. Germline V gene lookup returns CDR1 LNHNV and CDR2 YYDKDF (reference sequence). CDR3 bases: TGTGCCACCAGCAGAGATGGACCGCAGGACACCATATATTTT. Protein sequence: CATSRDGPQDTIYF.

This sequence joins TRBV28 and TRBJ2-2; the D gene is possibly TRBD2 (6 bases). CDR3 length: 15 amino acids. Germline V gene data show CDR1 as MDHEN and CDR2 as SYDVKM. The germline V and J ends were trimmed by 2 bases and 4 bases, with 11 bases remaining between them. CDR3 region: CASSLDGGRTGELFF. In DNA, the CDR3 is TGTGCCAGCAGTTTAGACGGGGGTCGCACCGGGGAGCTGTTTTTT.

This chain connects TRBV7-2 to TRBJ1-6, with 7 bases aligning to TRBD1. The CDR3 contains 13 residues. CDR1 SGHTA and CDR2 FQGNSA come from the germline V gene. V lost 5 bases to trimming and J lost 14 bases; unmatched junction nucleotides: 9. CDR3 region: CASSNTGEVSLHF. The DNA for the CDR3 is TGTGCCAGCAGCAACACAGGGGAGGTATCCCTCCACTTT.

The rearrangement links TRBV11-2 to TRBJ1-3; 9 nucleotides line up with TRBD1. CDR3 size: 17 residues. CDR1 and CDR2 (germline): SGHAT, FQNNGV. V gave up 3 bases and J gave up 3 bases; unmatched junction bases: 9. The CDR3 sequence is CASSFGTGQIGGNTIYF. CDR3 nucleotides: TGTGCCAGCAGCTTCGGGACAGGGCAAATAGGTGGAAACACCATATATTTT.

V is TRBV11-2 and J is TRBJ1-4; TRBD1 aligns across 12 bases. The V and J ends lost 6 bases and 3 bases, in that order; junction bases with no gene match: 11. CDR3 length equals 18 residues. Germline assignment: CDR1 SGHAT and CDR2 FQNNGV. For the CDR3, the DNA is TGTGCCAGCAGACCACCGGGACAGGGGGCTTTGGCTAATGAAAAACTGTTTTTT. Its protein product is CASRPPGQGALANEKLFF.

This sequence joins TRBV30 and TRBJ1-4; 9 bases fit TRBD1. CDR1 is GTSNPN, CDR2 SVGIG, per germline (reference sequence). V shed 5 bases, J shed 8 bases, and the junction held 6 bases outside the gene matches. This CDR3 spans 13 amino acids. The CDR3 region is CAWSTGGREKLFF. The CDR3 region has the DNA TGTGCCTGGTCGACAGGGGGACGGGAAAAACTGTTTTTT. The full variable domain, its missing parts supplied by reference TRBV30 and TRBJ1-4, is SQTIHQWPATLVQPVGSPLSLECTVEGTSNPNLYWYRQAAGRGLQLLFYSVGIGQISSEVPQNLSASRPQDRQFILSSKKLLLSDSGFYLCAWSTGGREKLFFGSGTQLSVL.

The chain has TRBV5-6 and TRBJ1-5; 7 bases agree with TRBD1. This CDR3 is built from 14 residues. The V and J ends lost 1 base and 7 bases, in that order; junction bases with no gene match: 5. Per germline, CDR1 SGHDT and CDR2 YYEEEE. The CDR3 is CASSLNRGDQPQHF. Written as DNA, the CDR3 is TGTGCCAGCAGCTTGAACAGGGGAGACCAGCCCCAGCATTTT.

V usage is TRBV15 and J usage is TRBJ1-6, with 7 bases fitting TRBD1. CDR3 size: 15 residues. Germline CDR1 LNHNV, CDR2 YYDKDF (reference sequence). The junction had 8 bases not matched to a gene; V was cut back by 3 bases and J by 9 bases. In DNA, the CDR3 is TGTGCCACCAGCAGTCGACAGGGAGATTCTTCACCCCTCCACTTT. It codes for CATSSRQGDSSPLHF.

This clone showed up just once. This chain uses TRBV2 with TRBJ2-3; possibly TRBD2 for D (5 bases). The germline V and J ends were trimmed by 8 bases and 0 bases, with 12 bases remaining between them. In germline, CDR1 is SNHLY, CDR2 FYNNEI. This CDR3 region has 14 residues. This CDR3 reads CASLWRTSTDTQYF. In DNA form, the CDR3 reads TGTGCCAGCCTGTGGCGGACTAGCACAGATACGCAGTATTTT.

This chain joins TRBV15 and TRBJ1-2; no reliable D call. Germline loops: CDR1 LNHNV, CDR2 YYDKDF (reference sequence). The CDR3 spans 13 residues. Trimming shortened V by 0 bases and J by 8 bases, and 10 bases separated the two germline ends. CDR3 region: CATSRDRRGGYTF. CDR3 nucleotides: TGTGCCACCAGCAGAGATCGGCGGGGAGGCTACACCTTC.

This clone was seen once. This sequence joins TRBV19 and TRBJ1-5, with D unclear. Germline V CDR1 and CDR2: LNHDA, SQIVND (reference sequence). The CDR3 consists of 13 residues. The V end was cut by 4 bases, the J end by 7 bases, with 11 bases between. The CDR3 region is CASSNKGDQPQHF. The DNA of the CDR3 is TGTGCCAGTAGTAACAAGGGCGACCAGCCCCAGCATTTT.